The present T cell receptor (beta chain) was sequenced within a study of CD8 T cells in Susac syndrome. V lost 4 bases to trimming and J lost 7 bases; unmatched junction nucleotides: 18. The germline V gene encodes CDR1 MNHEY and CDR2 SVGEGT. This CDR3 is built from 18 residues. CD8+ and CD4+ T cells from blood underwent TCR beta sequencing. As judged by recently defined diagnostic criteria, patients with Susac syndrome had definite or probable disease. Reverse transcription of roughly 0.5 to 1 ug RNA used random hexamers. Multiplex immunoSEQ PCR targeted 54 Vbeta and 13 Jbeta TCR beta segments. TCRdb ran MiXCR on the immunoSEQ multiplex PCR reads and lists one entry per CDR3 protein. The sample includes about 71,000 distinct CDR3 sequences, just over 90% seen only once; the top ten take about 0.15%. Overall study results and limits: When the CD4+ T cell repertoires of patients with Susac syndrome were examined, they did not show any clonal expansion.

Details on this clonotype: Its specificity is unknown.

The receptor comes from a human donor with Susac syndrome. The rearrangement links TRBV6-2 or TRBV6-3 to TRBJ1-1; TRBD1 matches at 10 bases. Source material: CD4+ T cells from PBMCs. CDR3 protein: CASSSIPYRDRGRGEAFF. The CDR3 DNA is TGTGCCAGCAGTTCGATCCCCTACCGGGACAGGGGAAGGGGTGAAGCTTTCTTT.